The present TCR beta chain was sequenced within a study of blood T cell repertoires in COVID-19. Study at large: T cells, B-cell-depleted T cells, or PBMCs provided the cDNA or gDNA that served as material.

Clones were sequenced by immunoSEQ multiplex PCR, and TCRdb holds only the in-frame ones, with some missing. The table records approximately 150,000 clones, 65% to 90% of them present only once. This CDR3 is 15 amino acids long. The V end was cut by 2 bases, the J end by 1 base, with 11 bases between. CDR1 is LNHDA, CDR2 SQIVND, per germline (reference sequence). The receptor's source is a human donor in a cohort sampled during active COVID-19. What was sequenced was peripheral blood. This sequence joins TRBV19 and TRBJ1-2; D ambiguous. Here the CDR3 DNA reads TGTGCCAGTAGTATACTACATCGGAGTAACTATGGCTACACCTTC. Translation gives CASSILHRSNYGYTF.